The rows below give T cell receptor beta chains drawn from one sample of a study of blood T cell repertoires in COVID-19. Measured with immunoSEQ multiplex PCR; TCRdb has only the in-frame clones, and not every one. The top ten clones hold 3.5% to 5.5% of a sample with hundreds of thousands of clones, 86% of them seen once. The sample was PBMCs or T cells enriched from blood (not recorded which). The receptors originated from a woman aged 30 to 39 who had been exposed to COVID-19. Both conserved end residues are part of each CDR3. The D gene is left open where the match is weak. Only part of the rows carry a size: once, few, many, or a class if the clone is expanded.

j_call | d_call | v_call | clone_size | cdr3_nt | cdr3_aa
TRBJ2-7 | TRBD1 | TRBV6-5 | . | TGTGCCAGCCGGACAGGGAACACCTACGAGCAGTACTTC | CASRTGNTYEQYF
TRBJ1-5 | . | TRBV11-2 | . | TGTGCCAGCAGCTTCGGCCAGGGCAATCAGCCCCAGCATTTT | CASSFGQGNQPQHF
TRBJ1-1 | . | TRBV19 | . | TGTGCCAGTAACCACGGCGCCACAGGGAAAGGGGGGAACACTGAAGCTTTCTTT | CASNHGATGKGGNTEAFF
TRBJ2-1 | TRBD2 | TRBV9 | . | TGTGCCAGCAGCGTAAAGCGGGGGGGCTCCTACAATGAGCAGTTCTTC | CASSVKRGGSYNEQFF
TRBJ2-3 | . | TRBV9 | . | TGTGCCAGCAGCGTATTTCATTCATCAGATACGCAGTATTTT | CASSVFHSSDTQYF
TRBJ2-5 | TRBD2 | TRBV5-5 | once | TGTGCCAGCAGCCAACTAGGGACCGGCGGGGGGGAGACCCAGTACTTC | CASSQLGTGGGETQYF
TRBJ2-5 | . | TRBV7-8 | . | TGTGCCAGCAGCTGGGGACTTGAAGAGACCCAGTACTTC | CASSWGLEETQYF
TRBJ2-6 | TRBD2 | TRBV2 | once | TGTGCCAGCAGTGTAAGCGGGGATGGGGCCAACGTCCTGACTTTC | CASSVSGDGANVLTF
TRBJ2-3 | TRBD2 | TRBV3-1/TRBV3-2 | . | TGTGCCAGCCAAGGGCGGGGGGGCGGCACAGATACGCAGTATTTT | CASQGRGGGTDTQYF
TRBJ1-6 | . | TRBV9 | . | TGTGCCAGCAGCCCCGCCGCGGGATTGCAGTTCGCACCCCTCCACTTT | CASSPAAGLQFAPLHF
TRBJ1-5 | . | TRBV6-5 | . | TGTGCCAGCACCGGACTCCGGAATAGCAATCAGCCCCAGCATTTT | CASTGLRNSNQPQHF
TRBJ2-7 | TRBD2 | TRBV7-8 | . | TGTGCCAGCAGCAGCCAATGGGGGGGCTCCTACGAGCAGTACTTC | CASSSQWGGSYEQYF
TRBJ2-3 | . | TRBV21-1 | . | TGTGCCAGCAGCAAAGCGTACCGGGGGGCCCCCAGCACAGATACGCAGTATTTT | CASSKAYRGAPSTDTQYF